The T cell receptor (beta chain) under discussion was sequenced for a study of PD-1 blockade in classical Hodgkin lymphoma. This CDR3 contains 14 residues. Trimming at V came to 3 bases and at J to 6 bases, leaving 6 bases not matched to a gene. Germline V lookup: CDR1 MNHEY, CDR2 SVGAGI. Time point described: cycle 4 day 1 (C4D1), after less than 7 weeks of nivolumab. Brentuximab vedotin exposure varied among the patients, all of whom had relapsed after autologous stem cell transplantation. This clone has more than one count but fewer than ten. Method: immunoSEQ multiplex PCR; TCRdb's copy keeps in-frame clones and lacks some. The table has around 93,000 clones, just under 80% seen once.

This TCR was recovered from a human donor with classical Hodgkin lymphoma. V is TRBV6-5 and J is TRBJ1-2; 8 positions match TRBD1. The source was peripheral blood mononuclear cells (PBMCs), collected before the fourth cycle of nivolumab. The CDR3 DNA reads TGTGCCAGCAGTTATTCCGGGACAGGCAATGGCTACACCTTC. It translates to CASSYSGTGNGYTF.